The 4 T cell receptor beta chains below were found in one sample sequenced in a study of Graves' ophthalmopathy and Graves' hyperthyroidism. RNA served as the template for amplifying TCR beta CDR3 regions. RT-PCR was first run with HTBI primers, then multiplex PCR in a second round. TCRdb independently ran MiXCR on the multiplex PCR reads; one entry per CDR3 protein. The sample lists approximately 700,000 distinct CDR3 sequences; more than 40% were seen once. Material: peripheral blood. Every receptor here comes from an adult man with Graves' ophthalmopathy.

In this sample, this clonotype turned up a few times. The V call is TRBV7-6, the J call TRBJ1-1; tentative D call: TRBD1 (5 bases). This CDR3 is 13 amino acids long. Trimming pared 1 base from V and 6 bases from J, leaving 9 bases between. Per germline, CDR1 SGHVS and CDR2 FNYEAQ. Here the CDR3 DNA reads TGTGCCAGCAGCTTAGTGGGGACTTCTGAAGCTTTCTTT. It specifies CASSLVGTSEAFF.

This clonotype was picked up a small number of times. The chain links TRBV29-1 to TRBJ1-1, with D perhaps TRBD1 (5 bases). The CDR3 has 12 residues. Germline assignment: CDR1 SQVTM and CDR2 ANQGSEA. Trimming removed 8 bases at V and 1 base at J, with 11 bases between. The CDR3 loop reads CSSGTENTEAFF. For the CDR3, the DNA is TGCAGCTCCGGGACGGAGAACACTGAAGCTTTCTTT.

This clonotype was detected once. The V call is TRBV10-3, the J call TRBJ2-7, with TRBD2 as a possible D gene (6 bases). CDR3 length: 15 residues. The germline V gene has CDR1 ENHRY and CDR2 SYGVKD. V shed 2 bases and J shed 0 bases, with 11 bases lying between them. CDR3 residues: CAISENGDSSYEQYF. The DNA for the CDR3 is TGTGCCATCAGTGAGAATGGGGACTCCTCCTACGAGCAGTACTTC.

The chain links TRBV9 to TRBJ1-2, with 8 bases that match TRBD1. CDR1 and CDR2 (germline): SGDLS, YYNGEE. The trim removed 2 bases at V and 2 bases at J, leaving 8 bases unmatched. CDR3 length: 16 amino acids. CDR3 coding DNA: TGTGCCAGCAGCGTCACCGGGACAGGACCAAACTATGGCTACACCTTC. Translated: CASSVTGTGPNYGYTF. Complete variable domain (other parts from reference TRBV9 and TRBJ1-2): DSGVTQTPKHLITATGQRVTLRCSPRSGDLSVYWYQQSLDQGLQFLIQYYNGEERAKGNILERFSAQQFPDLHSELNLSSLELGDSALYFCASSVTGTGPNYGYTFGSGTRLTVV.